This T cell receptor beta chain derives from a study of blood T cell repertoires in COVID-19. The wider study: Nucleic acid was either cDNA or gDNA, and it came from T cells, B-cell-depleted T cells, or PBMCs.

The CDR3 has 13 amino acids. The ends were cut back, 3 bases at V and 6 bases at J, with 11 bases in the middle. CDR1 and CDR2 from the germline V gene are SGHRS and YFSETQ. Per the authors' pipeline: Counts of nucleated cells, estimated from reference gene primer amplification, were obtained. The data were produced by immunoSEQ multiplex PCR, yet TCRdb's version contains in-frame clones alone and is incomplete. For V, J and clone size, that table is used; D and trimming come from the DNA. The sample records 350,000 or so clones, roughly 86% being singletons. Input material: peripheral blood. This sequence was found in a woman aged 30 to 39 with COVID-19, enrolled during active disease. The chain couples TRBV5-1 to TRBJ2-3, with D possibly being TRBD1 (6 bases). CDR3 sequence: CASSSTGSDTQYF. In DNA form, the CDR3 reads TGCGCCAGCAGCTCAACAGGGTCGGATACGCAGTATTTT.